This TCR beta chain was profiled in a study of shared clonotypes between healthy human individuals. In the study overall: Each donor contributed plates that comprised three CD4 naive, three CD4 memory, two CD8 naive and one CD8 memory.

This clone was seen only once. What it binds is not known. Deep-level assay runs were performed. Across several immunoSEQ plates, the genomic DNA of each subset was split evenly. The method was immunoSEQ multiplex PCR; TCRdb's version includes in-frame clones alone and lacks a portion of them. Here the sample spans around 980,000 clones, about four fifths being singletons. General observations from the study: Blood alone was sampled, and tissue repertoires likely differ.

The CDR3 is 17 residues long. The junction had 14 bases not matched to a gene; V was cut back by 6 bases and J by 2 bases. Per germline, CDR1 SNHLY and CDR2 FYNNEI. The origin of this receptor is a man aged 18 to 30 in good health. Some clones in this sample may be carry-over from other donors' samples. The chain links TRBV2 to TRBJ2-3; 7 nucleotides align to TRBD1. The material sequenced was memory CD4+ T cells from PBMCs. The subset was: CD45RA-negative fraction. CDR3 amino acids: CASSETTGTDFTDTQYF. In DNA, the CDR3 is TGTGCCAGCAGCGAAACAACCGGGACAGACTTCACAGATACGCAGTATTTT.